Detailed here is one TCR beta chain. Per germline, CDR1 SGHAT and CDR2 FQDESV (reference sequence). The CDR3 loop spans 14 amino acids. Trimming pared 2 bases from V and 4 bases from J, leaving 11 bases between. Individuals selected for sequencing had exhibited CD8+CD57+ cell expansion on flow cytometry. This entry is derived from a study of CD8+CD57+ T cells in acquired aplastic anemia. Genomic DNA provided the template from which TCR beta VDJ and CDR3 profiles were obtained. TCRdb fed the reads into MiXCR, producing one record per CDR3 protein. The sample lists over 150,000 distinct CDR3 sequences; 63% were seen once.

The TCR sequence derives from a human donor with aplastic anemia. Sequencing input: sorted CD4+, CD8+, or CD8+CD57+ T cells (not recorded which) from PBMCs. The chain uses TRBV11-1 and TRBJ1-2; possibly TRBD1 for D (6 bases). The CDR3 DNA is TGTGCCAGCAGCTTATCGGGGACAACCTATGGCTACACCTTC. Translating gives CASSLSGTTYGYTF.